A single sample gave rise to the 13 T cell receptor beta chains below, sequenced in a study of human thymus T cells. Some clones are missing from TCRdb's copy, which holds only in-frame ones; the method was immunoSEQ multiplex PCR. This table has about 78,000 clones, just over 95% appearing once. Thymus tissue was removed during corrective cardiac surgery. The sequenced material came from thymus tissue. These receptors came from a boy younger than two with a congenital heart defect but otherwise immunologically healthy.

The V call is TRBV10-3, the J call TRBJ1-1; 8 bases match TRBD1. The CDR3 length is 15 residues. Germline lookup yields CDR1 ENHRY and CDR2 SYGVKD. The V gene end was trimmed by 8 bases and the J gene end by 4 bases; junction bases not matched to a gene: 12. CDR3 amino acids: CAIGVWTGRVTEAFF. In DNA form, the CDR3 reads TGTGCCATCGGGGTGTGGACAGGGCGGGTCACTGAAGCTTTCTTT.

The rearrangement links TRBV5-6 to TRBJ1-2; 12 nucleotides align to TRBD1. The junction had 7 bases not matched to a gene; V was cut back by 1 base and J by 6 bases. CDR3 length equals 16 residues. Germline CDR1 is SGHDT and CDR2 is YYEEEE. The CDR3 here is CASSLPLGQGAHGYTF. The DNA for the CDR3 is TGTGCCAGCAGCTTGCCGTTGGGACAGGGGGCTCATGGCTACACCTTC.

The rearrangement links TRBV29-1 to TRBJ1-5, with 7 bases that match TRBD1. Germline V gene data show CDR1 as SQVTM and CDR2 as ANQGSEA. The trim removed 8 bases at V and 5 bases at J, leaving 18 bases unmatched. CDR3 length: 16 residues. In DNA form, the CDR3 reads TGCAGCACTTGTCGACGACAGGGAGATATCGATCAGCCCCAGCATTTT. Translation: CSTCRRQGDIDQPQHF.

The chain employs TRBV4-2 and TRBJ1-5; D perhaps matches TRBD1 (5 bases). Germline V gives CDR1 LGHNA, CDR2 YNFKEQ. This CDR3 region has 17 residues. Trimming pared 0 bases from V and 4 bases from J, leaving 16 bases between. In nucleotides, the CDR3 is TGTGCCAGCAGCCAAGATGTGGTGGGGGATGGGAATCAGCCCCAGCATTTT. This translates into CASSQDVVGDGNQPQHF.

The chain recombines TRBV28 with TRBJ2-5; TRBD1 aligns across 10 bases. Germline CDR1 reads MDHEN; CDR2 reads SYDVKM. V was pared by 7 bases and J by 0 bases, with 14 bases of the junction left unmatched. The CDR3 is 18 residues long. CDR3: CASKTRLPGQGYQETQYF. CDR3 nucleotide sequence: TGTGCCAGCAAAACCCGGCTCCCGGGACAGGGGTACCAAGAGACCCAGTACTTC.

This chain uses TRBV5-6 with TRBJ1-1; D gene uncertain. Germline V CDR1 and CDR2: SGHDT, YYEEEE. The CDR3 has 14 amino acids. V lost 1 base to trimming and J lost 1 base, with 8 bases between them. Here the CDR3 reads CASSLKRKNTEAFF. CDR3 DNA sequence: TGTGCCAGCAGCTTGAAGAGGAAGAACACTGAAGCTTTCTTT.

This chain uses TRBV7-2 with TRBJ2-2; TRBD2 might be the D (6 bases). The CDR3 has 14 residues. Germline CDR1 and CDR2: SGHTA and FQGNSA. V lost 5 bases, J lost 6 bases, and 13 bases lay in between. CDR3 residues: CASSPRDFPGELFF. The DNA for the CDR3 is TGTGCCAGCAGCCCCAGGGACTTTCCCGGGGAGCTGTTTTTT.

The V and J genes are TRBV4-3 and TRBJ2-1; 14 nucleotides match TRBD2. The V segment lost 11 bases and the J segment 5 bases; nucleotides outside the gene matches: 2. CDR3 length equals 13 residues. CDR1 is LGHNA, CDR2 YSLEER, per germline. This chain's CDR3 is CAATSGGDNEQFF. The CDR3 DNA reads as TGCGCCGCGACTAGCGGGGGGGACAATGAGCAGTTCTTC.

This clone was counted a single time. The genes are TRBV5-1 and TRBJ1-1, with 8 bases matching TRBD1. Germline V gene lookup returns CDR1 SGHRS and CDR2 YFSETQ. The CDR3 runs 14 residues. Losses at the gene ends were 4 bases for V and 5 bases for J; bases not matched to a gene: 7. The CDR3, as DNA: TGCGCCAGCAGCATCACCCAGGGGGCAACTGAAGCTTTCTTT. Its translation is CASSITQGATEAFF.

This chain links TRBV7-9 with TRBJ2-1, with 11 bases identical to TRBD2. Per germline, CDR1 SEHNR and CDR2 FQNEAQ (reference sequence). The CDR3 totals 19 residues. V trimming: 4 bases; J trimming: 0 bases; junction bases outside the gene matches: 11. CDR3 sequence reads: CASSYYPTSGTSSYNEQFF. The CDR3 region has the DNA TGTGCCAGCAGCTACTATCCGACTAGCGGGACGAGCTCCTACAATGAGCAGTTCTTC.

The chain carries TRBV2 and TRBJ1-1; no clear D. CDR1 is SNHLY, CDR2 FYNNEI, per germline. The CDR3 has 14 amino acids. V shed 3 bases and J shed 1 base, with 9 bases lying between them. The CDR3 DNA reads TGTGCCAGCAGTGATCCTTGGGGGAACACTGAAGCTTTCTTT. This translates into CASSDPWGNTEAFF.

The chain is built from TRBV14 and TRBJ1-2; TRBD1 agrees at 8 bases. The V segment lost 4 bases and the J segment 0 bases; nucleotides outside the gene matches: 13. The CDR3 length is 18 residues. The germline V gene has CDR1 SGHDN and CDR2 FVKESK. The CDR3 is CASSRSGAGGEPNYGYTF. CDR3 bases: TGTGCCAGCAGCCGAAGCGGGGCAGGGGGCGAACCTAACTATGGCTACACCTTC.

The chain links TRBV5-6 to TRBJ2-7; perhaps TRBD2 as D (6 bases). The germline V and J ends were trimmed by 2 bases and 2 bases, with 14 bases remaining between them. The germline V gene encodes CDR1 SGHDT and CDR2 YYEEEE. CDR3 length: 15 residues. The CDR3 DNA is TGTGCCAGCAGCTTAGGGCAGGGAGGCGCCTACGAGCAGTACTTC. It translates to CASSLGQGGAYEQYF.